This TCR beta chain was observed in a study of identical twins' blood T cells. The table lists this clonotype with a few counts. Its antigen is unknown. Study-wide results and caveats: Top TCRbeta clonotypes were shared more with twin than unrelated donors. Twins reportedly had markedly more similar V usage than unrelated donors, even among out-of-frame TCRbeta clonotypes.

In the authors' methods: Per-library CDR3 reads ranged about 2 to 4 million; clonotypes, ~95,000 to ~550,000. TCRdb reanalysed the 5' RACE reads using MiXCR and keeps one entry per CDR3 protein. It is TCRdb's table, rather than the study itself, that gives the V and J calls and clone size. Of roughly 340,000 distinct CDR3 sequences detected, roughly 28% appear once; the ten largest clones hold about 6.1%. Germline V gene lookup returns CDR1 SGHVS and CDR2 FNYEAQ. CDR3 size: 17 residues. V shed 7 bases and J 1 base; nucleotides not matched to a gene: 11. Material for sequencing was PBMCs. The chain couples TRBV7-6 to TRBJ1-3, with TRBD1 identical over 9 bases. The TCR sequence derives from a woman aged 18-49 years in good health. The DNA for the CDR3 is TGTGCCAGCACCCTTAGAATAGGGACAGGGTCTGGAAACACCATATATTTT. Translating it yields CASTLRIGTGSGNTIYF. The full variable domain, rest sourced from reference TRBV7-6 and TRBJ1-3, is GAGVSQSPRYKVTKRGQDVALRCDPISGHVSLYWYRQALGQGPEFLTYFNYEAQQDKSGLPNDRFSAERPEGSISTLTIQRTEQRDSAMYRCASTLRIGTGSGNTIYFGEGSWLTVV.